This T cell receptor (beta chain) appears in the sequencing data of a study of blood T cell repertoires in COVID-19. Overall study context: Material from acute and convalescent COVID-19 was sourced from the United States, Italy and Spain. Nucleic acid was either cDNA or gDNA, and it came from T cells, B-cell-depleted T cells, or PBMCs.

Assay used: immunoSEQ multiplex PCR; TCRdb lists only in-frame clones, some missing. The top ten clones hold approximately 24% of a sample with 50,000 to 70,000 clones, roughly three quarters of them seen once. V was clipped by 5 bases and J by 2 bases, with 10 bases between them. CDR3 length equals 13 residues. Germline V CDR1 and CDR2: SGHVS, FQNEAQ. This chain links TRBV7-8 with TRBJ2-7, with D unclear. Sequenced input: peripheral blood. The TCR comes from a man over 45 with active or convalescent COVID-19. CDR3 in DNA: TGTGCCAGCAGCCCCCGCGTCACCTACGAGCAGTACTTC. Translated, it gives CASSPRVTYEQYF.